A selection of T cell receptor beta chains follows, all from one sample in a study of OX40 agonist ivuxolimab in advanced cancers. Using immunoSEQ multiplex PCR, the repertoire was profiled, and TCRdb retains in-frame clones only, with some absent. Here the sample spans around 48,000 clones, approximately 81% being singletons. Sequenced here: CD4+ or CD8+ T cells sorted from blood, sampled in a trial of the OX40 agonist ivuxolimab. Receptors originate from an adult with an advanced solid tumor such as melanoma, head and neck, liver or kidney cancer. The CDR3 runs from the conserved cysteine through the conserved F or W. The D gene is left open where the match is weak. Clone size is stated in some rows and not others, as once, few, many or a class when expanded.

j_call d_call v_call clone_size cdr3_aa cdr3_nt
TRBJ2-3 - TRBV7-3 - CASSPGPALTDTQYF TGTGCCAGCAGCCCGGGACCGGCCCTCACAGATACGCAGTATTTT
TRBJ2-6 - TRBV7-8 - CASRVGQIGSGANVLTF TGTGCCAGCAGGGTGGGCCAGATAGGCTCTGGGGCCAACGTCCTGACTTTC
TRBJ2-3 TRBD2 TRBV5-1 - CASSFGGRIGTDTQYF TGCGCCAGCAGCTTTGGCGGGAGGATCGGGACAGATACGCAGTATTTT
TRBJ2-7 TRBD1 TRBV28 - CANLTGGTLSYEQYF TGTGCCAACCTTACAGGGGGCACCCTCTCCTACGAGCAGTACTTC
TRBJ1-1 - TRBV10-3 - CAISEGELNTEAFF TGTGCCATCAGTGAGGGGGAGTTGAACACTGAAGCTTTCTTT
TRBJ2-1 TRBD2 TRBV4-1 - CASSQPASGSYNEQFF TGCGCCAGCAGCCAACCCGCTAGCGGTTCCTACAATGAGCAGTTCTTC
TRBJ1-1 TRBD1 TRBV10-2 - CASSQGAISGAFF TGCGCCAGCTCCCAGGGGGCAATTTCGGGAGCTTTCTTT
TRBJ1-2 - TRBV19 - CASSMQGRDGYTF TGTGCCAGTAGTATGCAGGGGCGAGATGGCTACACCTTC
TRBJ1-2 TRBD1 TRBV7-2 - CASSLNDRGFYGYTF TGTGCCAGCAGCTTAAACGACAGGGGCTTCTATGGCTACACCTTC
TRBJ1-1 - TRBV7-6 - CASRARGTEAFF TGTGCCAGCAGGGCCAGGGGCACTGAAGCTTTCTTT
TRBJ2-3 TRBD2 TRBV19 - CASSMGGDTDTQYF TGTGCCAGTAGTATGGGGGGGGACACAGATACGCAGTATTTT
TRBJ2-6 - TRBV6-1 - CASSELASSGANVLTF TGTGCCAGCAGTGAACTAGCGTCTTCTGGGGCCAACGTCCTGACTTTC
TRBJ2-1 TRBD2 TRBV2 once CASSEGGLNNEQFF TGTGCCAGCAGTGAGGGGGGGTTAAACAATGAGCAGTTCTTC
TRBJ2-1 TRBD1 TRBV7-2 - CASSLRQGSYNEQFF TGTGCCAGCAGCTTGAGACAGGGGTCCTACAATGAGCAGTTCTTC
TRBJ2-5 TRBD2 TRBV4-1 - CASSRQGASGGETQYF TGCGCCAGCAGCCGCCAAGGGGCTAGCGGGGGGGAGACCCAGTACTTC
TRBJ2-6 - TRBV11-2 - CASSLDPASSGANVLTF TGTGCCAGCAGCTTAGACCCAGCGAGCTCTGGGGCCAACGTCCTGACTTTC
TRBJ2-7 - TRBV27 - CASSPRRSYEQYF TGTGCCAGCAGTCCGAGACGATCCTACGAGCAGTACTTC
TRBJ2-3 - TRBV29-1 - CSVAPRSTDTQYF TGCAGCGTTGCCCCCCGAAGCACAGATACGCAGTATTTT
TRBJ2-7 TRBD2 TRBV11-2 - CASSLMTSEYYEQYF TGTGCCAGCAGCTTAATGACTAGCGAGTACTACGAGCAGTACTTC
TRBJ2-1 - TRBV19 - CASSIRPGVTEQFF TGTGCCAGTAGTATAAGGCCCGGGGTTACTGAGCAGTTCTTC
TRBJ1-4 TRBD1 TRBV30 once CAWSPRPGQGSEKLFF TGTGCCTGGAGTCCTCGACCGGGACAGGGAAGTGAAAAACTGTTTTTT
TRBJ2-2 TRBD2 TRBV6-4 few CASSDSPGGPVGTGELFF TGTGCCAGCAGTGACTCACCGGGAGGGCCTGTTGGCACCGGGGAGCTGTTTTTT
TRBJ2-5 - TRBV29-1 - CSVVLLQETQYF TGCAGCGTTGTACTGCTCCAAGAGACCCAGTACTTC
TRBJ1-4 TRBD1 TRBV30 - CAWTRGQGSEKLFF TGTGCCTGGACCAGGGGACAGGGTAGTGAAAAACTGTTTTTT
TRBJ2-1 - TRBV11-2 - CASSFLRQANEQFF TGTGCCAGCAGCTTCCTTCGACAGGCCAATGAGCAGTTCTTC
TRBJ2-7 - TRBV5-6 - CASSVGTQTYEQYF TGTGCCAGCAGCGTCGGGACACAAACCTACGAGCAGTACTTC
TRBJ2-7 - TRBV27 - CASSPAGLYEQYF TGTGCCAGCTCTCCGGCCGGCCTTTACGAGCAGTACTTC
TRBJ1-1 TRBD1 TRBV6-5 - CASRWTGKNTEAFF TGTGCCAGCAGGTGGACAGGGAAGAACACTGAAGCTTTCTTT
TRBJ2-2 - TRBV27 - CASSFFPTANTGELFF TGTGCCAGCAGTTTTTTTCCGACTGCGAACACCGGGGAGCTGTTTTTT
TRBJ1-1 - TRBV15 few CATSRGGVNTEAFF TGTGCCACCAGCAGAGGGGGAGTGAACACTGAAGCTTTCTTT
TRBJ2-2 - TRBV7-3 - CASSLTNTGELFF TGTGCCAGCAGCTTAACGAACACCGGGGAGCTGTTTTTT
TRBJ1-6 - TRBV7-9 - CASSLGNSPLHF TGTGCCAGCAGCTTGGGAAATTCACCCCTCCACTTT
TRBJ2-1 - TRBV18 once CASSPGGPSSYNEQFF TGTGCCAGCTCACCAGGAGGCCCTAGCTCCTACAATGAGCAGTTCTTC
TRBJ2-2 - TRBV19 - CASRGGPTGELFF TGTGCCAGTAGAGGCGGACCCACCGGGGAGCTGTTTTTT
TRBJ1-2 - TRBV30 - CACWGYGYTF TGTGCCTGTTGGGGGTATGGCTACACCTTC
TRBJ2-3 - TRBV6-5 - CASSYKVSSTDTQYF TGTGCCAGCAGTTATAAGGTCTCTAGCACAGATACGCAGTATTTT
TRBJ2-7 TRBD2 TRBV6-1 - CASSEAGTSGRIYEQYF TGTGCCAGCAGTGAAGCCGGGACTAGCGGGAGGATCTACGAGCAGTACTTC
TRBJ2-7 - TRBV9 - CASSVDPANYEQYF TGTGCCAGCAGCGTAGATCCAGCAAACTACGAGCAGTACTTC
TRBJ1-1 TRBD1 TRBV10-3 - CAISEGQGSTEAFF TGTGCCATCAGTGAGGGACAGGGGAGCACTGAAGCTTTCTTT
TRBJ2-3 - TRBV9 - CASSVGAGDTDTQYF TGTGCCAGCAGCGTAGGAGCTGGTGACACAGATACGCAGTATTTT
TRBJ2-1 - TRBV5-1 - CASSLAGSPGNGNEQFF TGCGCCAGCAGCTTGGCGGGGTCGCCAGGGAACGGCAATGAGCAGTTCTTC
TRBJ2-2 - TRBV2 - CASSDRETRTGELFF TGTGCCAGCAGTGACCGGGAGACGCGGACGGGGGAGCTGTTTTTT
TRBJ2-3 - TRBV21-1 - CASSKGEGGRDTDTQYF TGTGCCAGCAGCAAAGGGGAGGGGGGACGTGACACAGATACGCAGTATTTT
TRBJ2-3 - TRBV23-1 - CASSLIRGTTDTQYF TGCGCCAGCAGTTTGATAAGAGGAACCACAGATACGCAGTATTTT
TRBJ2-1 - TRBV11-3 - CASSLGDSRVHEQFF TGTGCCAGCAGCTTAGGGGACTCCCGAGTCCATGAGCAGTTCTTC
TRBJ1-2 TRBD1 TRBV28 once CASRLGGKSGYTF TGTGCCAGCAGGCTAGGGGGCAAAAGTGGCTACACCTTC
TRBJ2-4 TRBD2 TRBV13 - CASSSPGLAEGGQNIQYF TGTGCCAGCAGCTCACCGGGACTAGCGGAGGGGGGACAAAACATTCAGTACTTC
TRBJ1-5 - TRBV19 - CASSKSPGGNQPQHF TGTGCCAGTAGTAAGAGCCCCGGGGGAAATCAGCCCCAGCATTTT
TRBJ2-7 TRBD2 TRBV5-1 - CASSLGGLAGAYEQYF TGCGCCAGCAGCTTGGGGGGACTAGCGGGAGCCTACGAGCAGTACTTC
TRBJ2-3 - TRBV2 - CASSAGPADTQYF TGTGCCAGCAGTGCCGGTCCGGCAGATACGCAGTATTTT
TRBJ2-5 - TRBV2 - CASRRVGQIETQYF TGTGCCAGCAGGAGAGTCGGCCAGATAGAGACCCAGTACTTC
TRBJ2-3 TRBD2 TRBV27 - CASSLHGGSGTYTQYF TGTGCCAGCAGTTTACATGGGGGGAGCGGGACGTATACGCAGTATTTT